These T cell receptor beta chains were read from a single sample in a study of cytomegalovirus exposure and HLA in healthy donors. The table came from immunoSEQ multiplex PCR; TCRdb's copy has only in-frame clones and leaves some out. The data contain about 140,000 clones, 75% to 80% of them singletons. Source material: PBMCs. The receptors derive from a female donor in good health and CMV-seronegative. The CDR3 runs from the conserved cysteine through the conserved F or W. Fields, in order: clone size, CDR3 length, J gene, V gene, D gene, CDR3 DNA, CDR3 protein. The D gene is left open where the match is weak. Rows may omit the clone size; those that give it use once, few, many or a size class.

clone size: once
CDR3 length: 16
J gene: TRBJ1-4
V gene: TRBV9
D gene: NA
CDR3 DNA: TGTGCCAGCAGCCACCCCGGGCGGGGTGATGGGGAAAAACTGTTTTTT
CDR3 protein: CASSHPGRGDGEKLFF

clone size: NA
CDR3 length: 15
J gene: TRBJ2-1
V gene: TRBV9
D gene: TRBD2
CDR3 DNA: TGTGCCAGCAGCGAGACTAGCTATTCGGGTGATGAGCAGTTCTTC
CDR3 protein: CASSETSYSGDEQFF

clone size: once
CDR3 length: 16
J gene: TRBJ2-7
V gene: TRBV18
D gene: TRBD2
CDR3 DNA: TGTGCCAGCTCACCGCCGACTAGCGGGAGGGGAGGAGAGCAGTACTTC
CDR3 protein: CASSPPTSGRGGEQYF

clone size: few
CDR3 length: 14
J gene: TRBJ2-1
V gene: TRBV7-9
D gene: NA
CDR3 DNA: TGTGCCACCCTTTTTCCCAGGGGCGGCAATGAGCAGTTCTTC
CDR3 protein: CATLFPRGGNEQFF

clone size: NA
CDR3 length: 14
J gene: TRBJ1-2
V gene: TRBV5-1
D gene: NA
CDR3 DNA: TGCGCCAGCAGCTTGGCGGAGGCTGACTATGGCTACACCTTC
CDR3 protein: CASSLAEADYGYTF

clone size: NA
CDR3 length: 12
J gene: TRBJ1-5
V gene: TRBV5-6
D gene: NA
CDR3 DNA: TGTGCCAGCAGCTCCTATTATCAGCCCCAGCATTTT
CDR3 protein: CASSSYYQPQHF

clone size: NA
CDR3 length: 14
J gene: TRBJ2-3
V gene: TRBV30
D gene: TRBD1
CDR3 DNA: TGTGCCTGGACGGCAAGCAGGGGGATAGATACGCAGTATTTT
CDR3 protein: CAWTASRGIDTQYF

clone size: NA
CDR3 length: 16
J gene: TRBJ2-3
V gene: TRBV28
D gene: TRBD1
CDR3 DNA: TGTGCCAGCAGTTTAAGACAGGGCCCTAGCACAGATACGCAGTATTTT
CDR3 protein: CASSLRQGPSTDTQYF

clone size: few
CDR3 length: 15
J gene: TRBJ2-7
V gene: TRBV5-4
D gene: NA
CDR3 DNA: TGTGCCAGCAGCGCTGGACAGTTGAGCTCCTACGAGCAGTACTTC
CDR3 protein: CASSAGQLSSYEQYF

clone size: NA
CDR3 length: 12
J gene: TRBJ2-7
V gene: TRBV6-5
D gene: NA
CDR3 DNA: TGTGCCAGCAGTTACATTGCGGGAAAGCAGTACTTC
CDR3 protein: CASSYIAGKQYF

clone size: NA
CDR3 length: 17
J gene: TRBJ1-2
V gene: TRBV18
D gene: NA
CDR3 DNA: TGTGCCAGCTCACCACTGGCGGGTGGGGATGCTAACTATGGCTACACCTTC
CDR3 protein: CASSPLAGGDANYGYTF

clone size: few
CDR3 length: 14
J gene: TRBJ2-4
V gene: TRBV5-8
D gene: NA
CDR3 DNA: TGTGCCAGCAGCTCGAGGCTAGCCAAAAACATTCAGTACTTC
CDR3 protein: CASSSRLAKNIQYF